Below are 31 T cell receptor beta chains sequenced from a single sample in a study of regulatory T cells in long-lasting Graves disease (dated by TCRdb to the early 2020s). Receptor amplification or capture employed multiplex PCR. For sequencing, an Illumina HiSeq 4000 was employed. To build TCR beta libraries, CDR3 regions were amplified by Arm-PCR using iRepertoire HTBI primers. TCRdb's own reprocessing of the public reads used fastp at Q25 and MiXCR and kept productive beta chains. CDR3 protein duplicates are merged, each entry listing the most common genes and DNA. This sample lists roughly 530,000 distinct CDR3 sequences; about 16% were detected once. Jointly, the top ten make up around a quarter of the sample. The time point label for this specimen denotes: newly diagnosed GD, antithyroid drugs for less than 3 months. For both TCR sequencing and RNA sequencing, RNA was extracted from PBMCs in TRIzol.

In addition, the sample was reused for a study of T cells in Graves' hyperthyroidism and ophthalmopathy.

The sample consisted of peripheral blood mononuclear cells (PBMCs), taken at new diagnosis, from a patient treated with antithyroid drugs. The receptors come from a woman aged 35-65 years with Graves disease. Donor details come from another sample of the same person, matched by shared clones.

Many counts were recorded for this clonotype. The J gene is TRBJ1-5, the V gene TRBV25-1; D gene uncertain. Germline CDR1 and CDR2: MGHDK and SYGVNS. The CDR3 runs 19 residues. With 5 bases removed from V and 0 bases from J, the gap between germline ends came to 23 bases. The CDR3, as DNA: TGTGCCAGCAGTCCGGACGGAGCGCTCTCGAAATATAGCAATCAGCCCCAGCATTTT. It translates to CASSPDGALSKYSNQPQHF.

Note on this clonotype: A read error may explain this, as a much larger clone is one base away. The chain combines TRBV11-3 with TRBJ2-5, with D unresolved. The V gene's germline CDR1 is SGHNT and CDR2 YENEEA. V was trimmed by 4 bases and J by 5 bases, leaving 11 bases between them. The CDR3 totals 13 residues. The CDR3: CASSSDQVETQYF. In DNA form, the CDR3 reads TGTGCCAGCAGCTCAGATCAGGTGGAGACCCAGTACTTC.

The chain is built from TRBV5-4 and TRBJ2-3, with 8 bases fitting TRBD1. The V segment lost 4 bases and the J segment 4 bases; nucleotides outside the gene matches: 14. From germline, CDR1 is SGHNT and CDR2 YYREEE (reference sequence). This CDR3 has 17 amino acids. The CDR3 loop is CASSPAPDRVVADTQYF. The CDR3 DNA reads TGTGCCAGCAGCCCGGCCCCGGACAGGGTGGTTGCAGATACGCAGTATTTT.

Comment on this clonotype: The junction differs from germline at one of its ends, possibly a read error. The chain recombines TRBV4-3 with TRBJ2-7, with no clear D. The CDR3 has 15 amino acids. CDR1 is LGHNA and CDR2 is YSLEER in the germline V gene. The CDR3 nucleotides are TGCGCCAGCAGCCAAGAGCCGTTGAGCTCCCACGAGCAGTACTTC. Its translation: CASSQEPLSSHEQYF.

V is TRBV7-9 and J is TRBJ1-2, with TRBD1 matching over 9 bases. The CDR3 contains 14 residues. Germline V lookup: CDR1 SEHNR, CDR2 FQNEAQ (reference sequence). The J segment lost 8 bases and the V segment lost 4 bases, leaving 8 bases of the junction unmatched. CDR3 nucleotide sequence: TGTGCCAGCAGCTCCACCAGGGACAGGGAAGGCTACACCTTC. As protein: CASSSTRDREGYTF.

In regard to this clonotype: The junction departs from germline at one end; a sequencing error may be responsible. The chain carries TRBV10-3 and TRBJ2-7; weak D call: TRBD1 (5 bases). Per the germline V gene, CDR1 is ENHRY and CDR2 is SYGVKD. CDR3 length equals 12 residues. In nucleotides, the CDR3 is TGTGCCACCAGTGAAGACAGCTACGAGCAGTACTTC. Its protein is CATSEDSYEQYF.

V and J are TRBV3-1 and TRBJ1-4; 8 nucleotides agree with TRBD1. The CDR3 extends over 18 amino acids. After removal of 4 bases from V and 2 bases from J, the junction contained 12 bases not matched to a gene. CDR1 is LGHDT, CDR2 YNNKEL, per germline (reference sequence). The CDR3 is CASSRTGTYVFTNEKLFF. CDR3 nucleotide sequence: TGTGCCAGCAGCCGGACAGGGACCTACGTATTCACTAATGAAAAACTGTTTTTT.

This clonotype occurred many times. The rearrangement links TRBV2 to TRBJ1-6, with 11 positions matching TRBD1. Germline V gene lookup returns CDR1 SNHLY and CDR2 FYNNEI. Trimming removed 10 bases from V and 9 bases from J; junction bases left unmatched: 5. The CDR3 has 13 residues. CDR3 in amino acids: CANPGQGGSPLHF. The CDR3 region has the DNA TGTGCCAACCCGGGACAGGGGGGTTCACCCCTCCACTTT.

The chain couples TRBV5-1 to TRBJ1-3, with 7 bases that match TRBD1. Germline CDR1 is SGHRS and CDR2 is YFSETQ. The CDR3 runs to 15 residues. V trimming: 1 base; J trimming: 4 bases; junction bases outside the gene matches: 5. CDR3 DNA sequence: TGCGCCAGCAGCTTGCTACAGGGGAGCGGAAACACCATATATTTT. Protein sequence: CASSLLQGSGNTIYF.

This clonotype was picked up a small number of times. The chain uses TRBV28 and TRBJ2-5; D might be TRBD2 (6 bases). V lost 11 bases to trimming and J lost 0 bases, with 19 bases between them. Germline values: CDR1 MDHEN, CDR2 SYDVKM. The CDR3 is made up of 15 amino acids. CDR3 bases: TGTGCCGTTCTACCGGGACTCTTGTACCAAGAGACCCAGTACTTC. Its protein is CAVLPGLLYQETQYF.

Concerning this clonotype itself: A read error may explain this, as a much larger clone is one base away. The chain recombines TRBV6-1 with TRBJ1-1, with D hard to call. CDR1 is MNHNS and CDR2 is SASEGT in the germline V gene. This CDR3 contains 14 residues. The CDR3 nucleotides read TGTGCCAGCAGCAGAGGCGCCTTGAACACTGTAGCTTTCTTT. Amino acid sequence: CASSRGALNTVAFF.

This clonotype was observed a few times. The V call is TRBV20-1, the J call TRBJ2-3, with 12 bases matching TRBD1. Per the germline V gene, CDR1 is DFQATT and CDR2 is SNEGSKA (reference sequence). Trimming removed 0 bases from V and 6 bases from J; junction bases left unmatched: 10. This CDR3 comprises 17 residues. The CDR3: CSARDPMGQGALDTQYF. In nucleotides, the CDR3 is TGCAGTGCTAGAGACCCGATGGGACAGGGGGCCCTGGATACGCAGTATTTT.

This clonotype was counted ten times or more. This chain joins TRBV24-1 and TRBJ2-3; D is unresolved. Germline CDR1 and CDR2: KGHDR and SFDVKD. CDR3 length equals 13 residues. The V and J ends lost 5 bases and 1 base respectively, with 6 bases between them. The CDR3: CATSVEGTDTQYF. Here the CDR3 DNA reads TGTGCCACCAGTGTCGAGGGCACAGATACGCAGTATTTT.

This chain's CDR3 is CASSPQARVEETQYF. The CDR3 DNA reads as TGCGCCAGCAGCCCCCAGGCCAGGGTGGAAGAGACCCAGTACTTC. The V call is TRBV5-1, the J call TRBJ2-5; maybe TRBD1 (5 bases). The CDR3 is 15 amino acids. CDR1 and CDR2 (germline): SGHRS, YFSETQ. Deletions cut 4 bases from V and 3 bases from J, with 16 bases between.

The chain employs TRBV10-3 and TRBJ2-3; the D is unclear. Trimming removed 3 bases from V and 0 bases from J, with 10 bases in between. This CDR3 comprises 15 residues. Germline CDR1 ENHRY, CDR2 SYGVKD. CDR3 region: CAISDGQRSTDTQYF. In DNA, the CDR3 is TGTGCCATCAGTGATGGGCAGAGAAGCACAGATACGCAGTATTTT.

This chain connects TRBV19 to TRBJ2-2; 9 bases line up with TRBD1. The CDR3 consists of 18 residues. The ends lost 2 bases at V and 1 base at J; junction bases unmatched: 8. Germline CDR1 and CDR2: LNHDA and SQIVND (reference sequence). CDR3 amino acids: CASSIYMRGQGNTGELFF. In DNA form, the CDR3 reads TGTGCCAGTAGTATATATATGCGGGGACAGGGGAACACCGGGGAGCTGTTTTTT. Drawing the rest from reference TRBV19 and TRBJ2-2, the complete variable domain is DGGITQSPKYLFRKEGQNVTLSCEQNLNHDAMYWYRQDPGQGLRLIYYSQIVNDFQKGDIAEGYSVSREKKESFPLTVTSAQKNPTAFYLCASSIYMRGQGNTGELFFGEGSRLTVL.

The table lists this clonotype with many counts. CDR3 bases: TGCAGCGTTGGAGGGTTGATAAATACGCAGTATTTT. Protein: CSVGGLINTQYF. This chain connects TRBV29-1 to TRBJ2-3, with D perhaps TRBD2 (5 bases). This CDR3 is built from 12 residues. Germline V gene sequence: CDR1 SQVTM, CDR2 ANQGSEA. V dropped 4 bases and J dropped 7 bases, with 12 bases sitting between them.

This clonotype was recorded at least ten times. The chain joins TRBV18 to TRBJ1-1, with D possibly TRBD1 on 6 matching bases. The CDR3 spans 16 residues. The V end was cut by 3 bases, the J end by 1 base, with 15 bases between. The germline V gene has CDR1 KGHSH and CDR2 LQKENI. The CDR3 DNA sequence: TGTGCCAGCTCACCCCAAAGCACACAGGGGAACACTGAAGCTTTCTTT. Translating gives CASSPQSTQGNTEAFF.

This clonotype was observed a few times. The chain has TRBV19 and TRBJ1-4; 10 nucleotides line up with TRBD1. CDR1 and CDR2 (germline): LNHDA, SQIVND (reference sequence). The CDR3 is 15 amino acids. J lost 8 bases, V lost 8 bases, and 11 bases had no gene match. The CDR3: CASGDRGGQGEKLFF. The CDR3, as DNA: TGTGCCAGTGGGGACAGGGGAGGTCAGGGAGAAAAACTGTTTTTT.

This clonotype has ten or more counts. The V and J genes are TRBV2 and TRBJ1-2; 8 nucleotides match TRBD1. This CDR3 spans 13 amino acids. Germline loops: CDR1 SNHLY, CDR2 FYNNEI. V was pared by 8 bases and J by 4 bases, with 6 bases of the junction left unmatched. The CDR3 is CASEAGGFYGYTF. The CDR3, as DNA: TGTGCCAGCGAGGCAGGGGGCTTCTATGGCTACACCTTC.

This clonotype was seen repeatedly, ten times or more. The V gene is TRBV12-5, the J gene TRBJ2-3; 8 nucleotides match TRBD1. CDR1 LGHNT and CDR2 FRNRAP come from the germline V gene. There are 16 residues in the CDR3. After removal of 6 bases from V and 5 bases from J, the junction contained 13 bases not matched to a gene. As DNA, the CDR3 is TGTGCTAGTGGCTGGGAACCGGGACAGGTCCGAGATACGCAGTATTTT. Its protein product is CASGWEPGQVRDTQYF.

This clonotype was recorded many times. The V and J genes are TRBV2 and TRBJ1-2, with TRBD1 identical over 10 bases. V shed 5 bases, J shed 4 bases, and the junction held 4 bases outside the gene matches. There are 14 residues in the CDR3. Germline CDR1 SNHLY, CDR2 FYNNEI. Here the CDR3 DNA reads TGTGCCAGCAGTTCGACAGGGGGCGTCTATGGCTACACCTTC. Residues: CASSSTGGVYGYTF. Based on the CDR3 plus reference TRBV2 and TRBJ1-2, the full variable domain is EPEVTQTPSHQVTQMGQEVILRCVPISNHLYFYWYRQILGQKVEFLVSFYNNEISEKSEIFDDQFSVERPDGSNFTLKIRSTKLEDSAMYFCASSSTGGVYGYTFGSGTRLTVV.

The chain employs TRBV12-3 or TRBV12-4 and TRBJ2-2; D perhaps matches TRBD2 (7 bases). Trimming removed 6 bases from V and 4 bases from J, with 15 bases in between. This CDR3 is 15 amino acids long. The CDR3 nucleotides are TGTGCCAGCAGCCCCAACGCGGGGGCCACCGGGGAGCTGTTTTTT. Amino acids: CASSPNAGATGELFF.

This clonotype appeared many times. The genes are TRBV18 and TRBJ1-1; D gene uncertain. This CDR3 is 13 amino acids long. The V gene lost 3 bases and the J gene lost 4 bases, with 9 bases spanning the gap. The germline V gene has CDR1 KGHSH and CDR2 LQKENI. The CDR3 protein is CASSPTGRTEAFF. DNA for the CDR3: TGTGCCAGCTCACCCACGGGCCGCACTGAAGCTTTCTTT. Supplemented by reference TRBV18 and TRBJ1-1, the full variable domain reads NAGVMQNPRHLVRRRGQEARLRCSPMKGHSHVYWYRQLPEEGLKFMVYLQKENIIDESGMPKERFSAEFPKEGPSILRIQQVVRGDSAAYFCASSPTGRTEAFFGQGTRLTVV.

About this clonotype: This may arise from a read error, as a much more abundant clone is one base away. V usage is TRBV20-1 and J usage is TRBJ2-7; 12 nucleotides line up with TRBD2. CDR3 length: 15 amino acids. V was pared by 4 bases and J by 7 bases, with 11 bases of the junction left unmatched. Germline V CDR1 and CDR2: DFQATT, SNEGSKA (reference sequence). The CDR3 DNA follows: TGCAGTGCTAACCCTAGCGGGGGGGCCATTGATGAGCAGTACTTC. It specifies CSANPSGGAIDEQYF.

To note about this clonotype: This may be a read error, as it is one base from a much larger clone. The rearrangement joins TRBV5-1 to TRBJ2-7, with D perhaps given as TRBD1 or TRBD2 (5 bases each). This CDR3 is 15 amino acids long. Germline V gene data show CDR1 as SGHRS and CDR2 as YFSETQ. CDR3 DNA: TGCGCCAGCAGCGAGGGACCGCCGACTTCCTACGGGCAGTACTTC. Translating it yields CASSEGPPTSYGQYF. Combining the CDR3 with reference TRBV5-1 and TRBJ2-7 gives the whole variable domain KAGVTQTPRYLIKTRGQQVTLSCSPISGHRSVSWYQQTPGQGLQFLFEYFSETQRNKGNFPGRFSGRQFSNSRSEMNVSTLELGDSALYLCASSEGPPTSYGQYFGPGTRLTVT.

The CDR3 nucleotides are TGTGCCAGCAGACTTGCGGGATGGGGTAGAAACACCATATATTTT. Amino acid sequence: CASRLAGWGRNTIYF. The chain combines TRBV12-3 or TRBV12-4 with TRBJ1-3; D is unresolved. The CDR3 contains 15 residues. Trimming shortened V by 6 bases and J by 5 bases, and 17 bases separated the two germline ends.

The chain combines TRBV2 with TRBJ2-7; 7 nucleotides line up with TRBD2. CDR1 and CDR2 from the germline V gene are SNHLY and FYNNEI. Trimming at V came to 10 bases and at J to 7 bases, leaving 22 bases not matched to a gene. This CDR3 is built from 16 residues. CDR3 sequence reads: CATTNPGGGLGGEQYF. In nucleotides, the CDR3 is TGTGCCACCACGAATCCGGGCGGGGGACTGGGGGGGGAGCAGTACTTC.

The chain has TRBV5-1 and TRBJ2-7; 12 nucleotides align to TRBD1. This CDR3 is built from 15 residues. The germline CDR1 and CDR2 sequences are SGHRS and YFSETQ. J lost 7 bases, V lost 4 bases, and 9 bases had no gene match. The DNA of the CDR3 is TGCGCCAGCAGCCCGGTGGGACAGGGGGCTCGGGAGCAGTACTTC. Protein sequence: CASSPVGQGAREQYF.

The chain employs TRBV4-1 and TRBJ1-5; D is unclear. The CDR3 spans 15 residues. The V end lost 0 bases, the J end lost 4 bases, and 10 bases lay between the germline ends. From germline, CDR1 is MGHRA and CDR2 YSYEKL. The CDR3 nucleotides read TGCGCCAGCAGCCAAGAAGTAAGGGAGAATCAGCCCCAGCATTTT. This sequence encodes CASSQEVRENQPQHF.

This clonotype was picked up many times. The chain combines TRBV3-1 with TRBJ1-3; D might be TRBD1 (5 bases). CDR1 and CDR2 (germline): LGHDT, YNNKEL (reference sequence). The CDR3 has 16 amino acids. Trimming took 4 bases from V and 0 from J, leaving 13 bases between them. The CDR3 DNA reads as TGTGCCAGCAGCCCGGGACTTTTGAGCTCTGGAAACACCATATATTTT. Its translation is CASSPGLLSSGNTIYF.